These 31 T cell receptor beta chains were sequenced from one sample in a study of blood T cell repertoires in COVID-19 (dated by TCRdb to about 2020). Libraries came from the immunoSEQ multiplex PCR assay. Sourced from immuneACCESS, this table was stored by TCRdb with only in-frame sequences that have V and J called. A share of the clones is absent; for the studies checked, an unresolved V gene accounts for under half, and the remainder has no known explanation. This sample gives about 43,000 clones in total; approximately 88% of them show up just once. The ten largest account for 15% of the sample. Sequencing was done on a sample of peripheral blood. The receptors shown here come from a man aged 60 to 69 with active COVID-19.

This clone was seen a handful of times. The chain links TRBV6-1 to TRBJ1-6; D is unresolved. This CDR3 has 14 amino acids. V dropped 0 bases and J dropped 10 bases, with 10 bases sitting between them. Germline assignment: CDR1 MNHNS and CDR2 SASEGT. The CDR3 spells CASSEAVGESPLHF. The CDR3 nucleotides read TGTGCCAGCAGTGAAGCTGTCGGGGAATCACCCCTCCACTTT.

The count of this clone is one. The J gene is TRBJ2-7, the V gene TRBV5-4; 10 bases are a match to TRBD2. Germline CDR1 is SGHNT and CDR2 is YYREEE (reference sequence). This CDR3 has 14 amino acids. J was trimmed by 3 bases and V by 4 bases; bases with no gene match: 4. The CDR3 DNA reads TGTGCCAGCAGCACTAGCGGGACGGTCTACGAGCAGTACTTC. Its protein is CASSTSGTVYEQYF. Looking up the rest from reference TRBV5-4 and TRBJ2-7 gives the full variable domain: ETGVTQSPTHLIKTRGQQVTLRCSSQSGHNTVSWYQQALGQGPQFIFQYYREEENGRGNFPPRFSGLQFPNYSSELNVNALELDDSALYLCASSTSGTVYEQYFGPGTRLTVT.

CDR3 coding DNA: TGTGCCAGCAGCCGGATGGACGAGGGTCAGCCCCAGCATTTT. Protein sequence: CASSRMDEGQPQHF. The rearrangement joins TRBV7-6 to TRBJ1-5; D unresolved. The V gene lost 5 bases and the J gene lost 6 bases, with 14 bases spanning the gap. The germline V gene has CDR1 SGHVS and CDR2 FNYEAQ. This CDR3 spans 14 amino acids.

The rearrangement links TRBV28 to TRBJ1-1; 8 bases are shared with TRBD1. This CDR3 is 15 amino acids long. Germline V gives CDR1 MDHEN, CDR2 SYDVKM. Losses at the gene ends were 1 base for V and 8 bases for J; bases not matched to a gene: 9. In DNA, the CDR3 is TGTGCCAGCAGTTTATCGGGACAGGTTTTACGCGAAGCTTTCTTT. This sequence encodes CASSLSGQVLREAFF.

This chain connects TRBV11-3 to TRBJ2-3; 9 nucleotides agree with TRBD2. The V segment lost 4 bases and the J segment 0 bases; nucleotides outside the gene matches: 2. The CDR3 length is 15 residues. Germline V lookup: CDR1 SGHNT, CDR2 YENEEA. The CDR3 nucleotides read TGTGCCAGCAGCTCAGGACTAGCGAGCACAGATACGCAGTATTTT. Translating it yields CASSSGLASTDTQYF.

The chain employs TRBV6-2 or TRBV6-3 and TRBJ1-2; the match to TRBD1 covers 7 bases. V was pared by 4 bases and J by 4 bases, with 3 bases of the junction left unmatched. The CDR3 contains 13 residues. Germline V gives CDR1 MNHEY, CDR2 SVGEGT. CDR3 sequence: CASSWDSLYGYTF. CDR3 nucleotide sequence: TGTGCCAGCAGTTGGGACAGTCTCTATGGCTACACCTTC.

The chain carries TRBV5-1 and TRBJ2-1, with 11 bases identical to TRBD2. The CDR3 is made up of 19 amino acids. Losses at the gene ends were 0 bases for V and 3 bases for J; bases not matched to a gene: 11. The germline CDR1 and CDR2 sequences are SGHRS and YFSETQ. CDR3 DNA: TGCGCCAGCAGCTTGGCTTTGAGTAGCGGGAGGGGAAACTACAATGAGCAGTTCTTC. The encoded protein is CASSLALSSGRGNYNEQFF.

The J gene is TRBJ2-1, the V gene TRBV3-1 (or the pseudogene TRBV3-2); D gene uncertain. Trimming took off 1 base at V and 4 bases at J, with 11 bases between the two ends. This CDR3 is 15 amino acids long. The germline CDR1 and CDR2 sequences are LGHDT and YNNKEL (reference sequence). CDR3 coding DNA: TGTGCCAGCAGCCAAGTTGGAGTTAGGTACAATGAGCAGTTCTTC. It translates to CASSQVGVRYNEQFF.

The chain combines TRBV5-3 with TRBJ2-7, with 8 bases fitting TRBD1. TRBV5-3 is an ORF, and what it does is uncertain. The trim removed 1 base at V and 1 base at J, leaving 4 bases unmatched. The CDR3 runs 15 residues. The CDR3 DNA reads TGTGCCAGAAGCTTGTTCGGACAGGGATCCTACGAGCAGTACTTC. Its protein product is CARSLFGQGSYEQYF.

J is TRBJ2-1 and V is TRBV29-1; D is unresolved. There are 12 residues in the CDR3. V was shortened by 0 bases and J by 7 bases, with 7 bases between the two germline ends. Germline CDR1 reads SQVTM; CDR2 reads ANQGSEA. CDR3 coding DNA: TGCAGCGTTGAAGATGCCGGGAATGAGCAGTTCTTC. Amino acid sequence: CSVEDAGNEQFF.

J is TRBJ2-1 and V is TRBV15, with D hard to call. The CDR3 contains 11 residues. Germline V lookup: CDR1 LNHNV, CDR2 YYDKDF (reference sequence). V was pared by 4 bases and J by 13 bases, with 11 bases between. The CDR3 coding sequence is TGTGCCACCAGCACCGACTCAATCCAGTTCTTC. Translation: CATSTDSIQFF.

CDR3 nucleotides: TGTGCAGTGGGGGACAGGGGGCCTGTGCAGTACTTC. Residues: CAVGDRGPVQYF. V is TRBV6-5 and J is TRBJ2-7, with TRBD1 matching over 12 bases. The CDR3 loop spans 12 amino acids. Germline CDR1 reads MNHEY; CDR2 reads SVGAGI.

This clone was counted once. The chain joins TRBV28 to TRBJ2-7; D might be TRBD1 (6 bases). CDR1 is MDHEN, CDR2 SYDVKM, per germline. Trimming removed 6 bases at V and 5 bases at J, with 14 bases between. The CDR3 has 13 amino acids. The CDR3 region has the DNA TGTGCCAGCAGGGACCGGGACATAAACGAGCAGTACTTC. Translation: CASRDRDINEQYF.

CDR3 protein: CASSAPRQGGNEKLFF. For the CDR3, the DNA is TGTGCCAGTAGCGCCCCGAGACAGGGGGGAAATGAAAAACTGTTTTTT. The V call is TRBV19, the J call TRBJ1-4; 9 bases match TRBD1. This CDR3 has 16 amino acids. V lost 6 bases to trimming and J lost 5 bases; unmatched junction nucleotides: 10. Germline values: CDR1 LNHDA, CDR2 SQIVND (reference sequence). Filled out from reference TRBV19 and TRBJ1-4, the complete variable domain reads DGGITQSPKYLFRKEGQNVTLSCEQNLNHDAMYWYRQDPGQGLRLIYYSQIVNDFQKGDIAEGYSVSREKKESFPLTVTSAQKNPTAFYLCASSAPRQGGNEKLFFGSGTQLSVL.

A few counts support this clone. The rearrangement links TRBV7-3 to TRBJ2-5; 11 bases line up with TRBD1. Germline values: CDR1 SGHTA, CDR2 FQGTGA. After removal of 5 bases from V and 5 bases from J, the junction contained 1 base not matched to a gene. CDR3 length equals 13 residues. In DNA, the CDR3 is TGTGCCAGCAGCCGGGACAGGGGGGAGACCCAGTACTTC. Amino acid sequence: CASSRDRGETQYF.

The V gene is TRBV2, the J gene TRBJ2-2, with TRBD2 identical over 8 bases. Germline-derived CDR1 and CDR2 are SNHLY and FYNNEI. J gave up 5 bases and V 6 bases, and 14 bases lay outside the gene matches. The CDR3 contains 17 residues. The CDR3 nucleotides read TGTGCCAGCAGCGCGACCGGGACTAGAGGTGGGACCGGGGAGCTGTTTTTT. Translation gives CASSATGTRGGTGELFF.

The chain has TRBV14 and TRBJ2-1; no reliable D call. V was cut by 1 base and J by 3 bases, with 4 bases left in between. This CDR3 spans 13 amino acids. Germline V gene lookup returns CDR1 SGHDN and CDR2 FVKESK. The CDR3 coding sequence is TGTGCCAGCAGCCAAGGTAACTACAATGAGCAGTTCTTC. As protein: CASSQGNYNEQFF.

The chain uses TRBV21-1 and TRBJ1-2; the D call of TRBD1 is as the table states it, not checked on the DNA. TRBV21-1 is a known pseudogene. The CDR3 runs to 14 residues. The CDR3, as DNA: TGTGCCAGCAGCAAGACAGGGGGCAGGGTTGGCTACACCTTC. This codes for CASSKTGGRVGYTF.

The chain joins TRBV4-2 to TRBJ1-2; 11 positions agree with TRBD1. Losses at the gene ends were 0 bases for V and 8 bases for J; bases not matched to a gene: 11. CDR1 is LGHNA, CDR2 YNFKEQ, per germline. The CDR3 is made up of 17 amino acids. CDR3 in DNA: TGTGCCAGCAGCCAAGAAGGGACAGGGGGTGATGGGTCGGGCTACACCTTC. Its protein is CASSQEGTGGDGSGYTF.

The rearrangement uses TRBV6-5 and TRBJ1-1, with 8 positions matching TRBD1. V was clipped by 6 bases and J by 5 bases; unmatched bases: 5. The CDR3 is 13 amino acids. Germline values: CDR1 MNHEY, CDR2 SVGAGI. The CDR3 is CASRRTGLTEAFF. CDR3 sequence (DNA): TGTGCCAGCAGACGGACAGGGCTTACTGAAGCTTTCTTT.

CDR3 DNA: TGTGCCATCAGTGGACAGAGCAATCAGCCCCAGCATTTT. As protein: CAISGQSNQPQHF. The rearrangement links TRBV10-3 to TRBJ1-5; D is possibly TRBD1 (5 bases). The germline V and J ends were trimmed by 4 bases and 1 base, with 5 bases remaining between them. The CDR3 is 13 residues long. CDR1 is ENHRY, CDR2 SYGVKD, per germline.

This rearrangement joins TRBV11-2 to TRBJ1-1; no clear D gene. Trimming shortened V by 3 bases and J by 3 bases, and 8 bases separated the two germline ends. CDR1 SGHAT and CDR2 FQNNGV come from the germline V gene. The CDR3 has 13 amino acids. The CDR3 nucleotides are TGTGCCAGCAGCTTGCCACAGTACACTGAAGCTTTCTTT. Translation: CASSLPQYTEAFF. The entire variable domain, with the rest obtained from reference TRBV11-2 and TRBJ1-1, is as follows: EAGVAQSPRYKIIEKRQSVAFWCNPISGHATLYWYQQILGQGPKLLIQFQNNGVVDDSQLPKDRFSAERLKGVDSTLKIQPAKLEDSAVYLCASSLPQYTEAFFGQGTRLTVV.

This chain connects TRBV9 to TRBJ1-5; tentative D call: TRBD1 (5 bases). V lost 4 bases to trimming and J lost 1 base, with 12 bases between them. The CDR3 length is 15 residues. Germline V lookup: CDR1 SGDLS, CDR2 YYNGEE. The CDR3 protein is CASSSGALSNQPQHF. The CDR3 DNA reads as TGTGCCAGCAGCAGTGGGGCACTGAGCAATCAGCCCCAGCATTTT.

The chain employs TRBV28 and TRBJ2-3; D is perhaps TRBD1 (6 bases). The germline gives CDR1 MDHEN, CDR2 SYDVKM. V was trimmed by 5 bases and J by 1 base, leaving 16 bases between them. The CDR3 contains 16 residues. CDR3 loop: CASSHLIAGGTDTQYF. The CDR3 coding sequence is TGTGCCAGCAGTCACCTAATTGCAGGGGGCACAGATACGCAGTATTTT.

V and J are TRBV18 and TRBJ2-4, with D tentatively TRBD2 (6 bases). The CDR3 is 18 amino acids. CDR1 is KGHSH and CDR2 is LQKENI in the germline V gene. The V end lost 0 bases, the J end lost 0 bases, and 15 bases lay between the germline ends. The CDR3 loop reads CASSPPRRAELAKNIQYF. For the CDR3, the DNA is TGTGCCAGCTCACCACCTAGGAGGGCGGAGCTAGCCAAAAACATTCAGTACTTC.

The chain uses TRBV19 and TRBJ2-7; the D gene is possibly TRBD1 (7 bases). Germline-derived CDR1 and CDR2 are LNHDA and SQIVND (reference sequence). CDR3 length: 16 residues. V was shortened by 0 bases and J by 3 bases, with 15 bases between the two germline ends. For the CDR3, the DNA is TGTGCCAGTAGTATAGATTCCAGGGGGGTTATCTACGAGCAGTACTTC. Its protein is CASSIDSRGVIYEQYF.

This clone was counted a single time. This chain uses TRBV11-3 with TRBJ2-3; D remains unclear. CDR3 size: 12 residues. V was clipped by 3 bases and J by 4 bases, with 5 bases between them. Per germline, CDR1 SGHNT and CDR2 YENEEA. The CDR3 DNA is TGTGCCAGCAGCTTGAGGCCAGATACGCAGTATTTT. This sequence encodes CASSLRPDTQYF.

V is TRBV10-3 and J is TRBJ2-7, with D maybe TRBD1 (6 bases). CDR1 is ENHRY, CDR2 SYGVKD, per germline. Trimming cost V 3 bases and J 3 bases, with 12 bases left between them. The length of the CDR3 is 14 residues. CDR3 sequence: CAISDRTGYYEQYF. CDR3 DNA sequence: TGTGCCATCAGTGATAGAACAGGGTACTACGAGCAGTACTTC.

CDR3: CASSIVDSRYGYTF. The DNA for the CDR3 is TGTGCCAGTAGTATCGTGGACAGTAGGTATGGCTACACCTTC. The rearrangement uses TRBV19 and TRBJ1-2; D is perhaps TRBD1 (6 bases). The CDR3 runs to 14 residues. The ends were cut back, 3 bases at V and 5 bases at J, with 13 bases in the middle. Germline V gene lookup returns CDR1 LNHDA and CDR2 SQIVND (reference sequence).

This rearrangement joins TRBV29-1 to TRBJ1-2; weak D call: TRBD1 (6 bases). Germline V gives CDR1 SQVTM, CDR2 ANQGSEA. This CDR3 has 13 residues. The V end lost 4 bases, the J end lost 7 bases, and 16 bases lay between the germline ends. CDR3 sequence (DNA): TGCAGCGTTGTTCCAGGGGTGAGTGCTGGCTACACCTTC. This gives the protein CSVVPGVSAGYTF. Variable domain in full (rest from reference TRBV29-1 and TRBJ1-2): SAVISQKPSRDICQRGTSLTIQCQVDSQVTMMFWYRQQPGQSLTLIATANQGSEATYESGFVIDKFPISRPNLTFSTLTVSNMSPEDSSIYLCSVVPGVSAGYTFGSGTRLTVV.

This chain's CDR3 is CASSKSRDTYGDTQYF. The CDR3, as DNA: TGTGCCAGTAGTAAATCCCGGGACACCTATGGAGATACGCAGTATTTT. The chain recombines TRBV19 with TRBJ2-3; a weak D match, TRBD1 (6 bases). V shed 4 bases and J shed 5 bases, with 19 bases lying between them. Germline V CDR1 and CDR2: LNHDA, SQIVND (reference sequence). The CDR3 is 16 residues long. Variable domain in full (rest from reference TRBV19 and TRBJ2-3): DGGITQSPKYLFRKEGQNVTLSCEQNLNHDAMYWYRQDPGQGLRLIYYSQIVNDFQKGDIAEGYSVSREKKESFPLTVTSAQKNPTAFYLCASSKSRDTYGDTQYFGPGTRLTVL.